Reported below is one T cell receptor (beta chain). What it binds is not known. The sample is drawn from a study of T cell responses to AZD1222 COVID-19 vaccine. Whole-study findings and limits: Spike-wide vaccine-associated CD4 TCRs dominated at 160-218 and 743-854. Possibly, clonal diversity was underestimated; donors were largely white British and included more females.

Repertoires were generated with immunoSEQ multiplex PCR, while TCRdb's copy carries only in-frame clones and drops some. The table includes 130,000 or so clones, less than 95% detected once. This clonotype was sampled from an adult in good health. Sequenced here: peripheral blood, sampled on day 0 of AZD1222 vaccination.

The CDR3 region is CASSSSDRLAPSNEKLFF. The CDR3 DNA follows: TGTGCCAGCAGTTCCTCCGACAGGCTCGCCCCATCAAATGAAAAACTGTTTTTT. V is TRBV28 and J is TRBJ1-4, with D tentatively TRBD1 (6 bases). V lost 4 bases to trimming and J lost 5 bases, with 23 bases between them. This CDR3 is built from 18 residues. Looked up from germline, CDR1 is MDHEN and CDR2 is SYDVKM.